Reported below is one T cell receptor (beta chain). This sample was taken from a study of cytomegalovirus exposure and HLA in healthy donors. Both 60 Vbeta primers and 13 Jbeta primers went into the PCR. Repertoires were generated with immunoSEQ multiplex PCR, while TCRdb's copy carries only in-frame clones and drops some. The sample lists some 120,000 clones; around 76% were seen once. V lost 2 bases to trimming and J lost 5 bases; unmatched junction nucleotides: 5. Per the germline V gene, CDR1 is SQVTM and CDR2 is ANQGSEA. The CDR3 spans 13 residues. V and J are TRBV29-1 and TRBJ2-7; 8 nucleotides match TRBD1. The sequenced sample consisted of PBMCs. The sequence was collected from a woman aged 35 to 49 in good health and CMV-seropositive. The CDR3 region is CSVETDRGHEQYF. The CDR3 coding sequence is TGCAGCGTTGAAACCGACAGGGGCCACGAGCAGTACTTC.